This T cell receptor (beta chain) was profiled in a study of cytomegalovirus exposure and HLA in healthy donors. This clone was detected a few times. Its specificity is not known. Findings of the study overall: In a later analysis, HLA-associated beta chains showed higher expansion and lower generation probabilities than comparable chains.

The V gene's germline CDR1 is SGHAT and CDR2 FQNNGV. Losses at the gene ends were 5 bases for V and 11 bases for J; bases not matched to a gene: 7. The CDR3 length is 12 residues. PCR amplification relied on 60 Vbeta primers (plus 13 Jbeta primers). Clones were sequenced by immunoSEQ multiplex PCR, and TCRdb holds only the in-frame ones, with some missing. The data contain some 130,000 clones, roughly 8.8% of them singletons. V and J are TRBV11-2 and TRBJ1-1, with 8 bases aligning to TRBD1. This receptor was identified in a woman in her thirties or forties in good health and CMV-seropositive. The specimen sequenced was PBMCs. The CDR3 coding sequence is TGTGCCAGCAGCCCTGACAGGGGAATGGCTTTCTTT. Encoded protein: CASSPDRGMAFF. The variable domain in full, completed from reference TRBV11-2 and TRBJ1-1, reads EAGVAQSPRYKIIEKRQSVAFWCNPISGHATLYWYQQILGQGPKLLIQFQNNGVVDDSQLPKDRFSAERLKGVDSTLKIQPAKLEDSAVYLCASSPDRGMAFFGQGTRLTVV.